This entry concerns a single T cell receptor beta chain. V was shortened by 1 base and J by 0 bases, with 10 bases between the two germline ends. Germline values: CDR1 SGHVS, CDR2 FNYEAQ. CDR3 length: 16 amino acids. The sample comes from a study of shared clonotypes between healthy human individuals. Profiling relied on immunoSEQ multiplex PCR, and the TCRdb table lists in-frame clones only, not all of them. The table shows roughly 680,000 clones, with 72% occurring only once. The J gene is TRBJ1-5, the V gene TRBV7-6, with D unresolved. This receptor was obtained from a woman in her twenties or thirties in good health. The sequenced material came from memory CD4+ T cells sorted from blood. Described subset: CD45RA-negative fraction. CDR3 bases: TGTGCCAGCAGCTTAGGTCCGCCCGCTAGCAATCAGCCCCAGCATTTT. Translation gives CASSLGPPASNQPQHF.